This TCR beta chain was captured by sequencing in a study of blood T cell repertoires in COVID-19. For the study at large: The United States, Italy and Spain supplied acute and convalescent COVID-19 samples.

Sequencing used immunoSEQ multiplex PCR; TCRdb keeps in-frame clones, though not all of them. The sample consists of around 400,000 clones, approximately 90% of them appearing once. J gave up 4 bases and V 4 bases, and 11 bases lay outside the gene matches. The CDR3 is 15 amino acids. Looked up from germline, CDR1 is SGHRS and CDR2 is YFSETQ. Assignment of participants to cohorts was predicated upon participant-reported clinical history. Exposed volunteers were people who met a COVID-19 case within 2 weeks before study entry. This TCR was sampled from a middle-aged woman who had been exposed to COVID-19. The specimen sequenced was PBMCs or T cells enriched from blood (not recorded which). The gene calls are TRBV5-1 and TRBJ2-7; the match to TRBD2 covers 7 bases. This CDR3 reads CASSPDRVGGYEQYF. The DNA for the CDR3 is TGCGCCAGCAGCCCGGACCGCGTCGGGGGGTACGAGCAGTACTTC.